This entry features one T cell receptor beta chain sequence. With random hexamers, reverse transcription was performed on about 0.5 to 1 ug of RNA. TCRdb fed the immunoSEQ multiplex PCR reads into MiXCR, producing one record per CDR3 protein. The sample has roughly 130,000 distinct CDR3 sequences, roughly 95% seen once. This CDR3 is 14 amino acids long. V was pared by 4 bases and J by 5 bases, with 6 bases of the junction left unmatched. Germline CDR1 is SGHNT and CDR2 is YYREEE (reference sequence). The source of the sample is a study of CD8 T cells in Susac syndrome. V is TRBV5-4 and J is TRBJ2-4, with 7 positions matching TRBD1. The TCR originated in a human donor with Susac syndrome. The specimen was CD4+ T cells from PBMCs. The CDR3 is CASSAGTAENIQYF. In DNA form, the CDR3 reads TGTGCCAGCAGCGCCGGGACAGCTGAAAACATTCAGTACTTC. The complete variable domain, with remaining parts taken from reference TRBV5-4 and TRBJ2-4, reads ETGVTQSPTHLIKTRGQQVTLRCSSQSGHNTVSWYQQALGQGPQFIFQYYREEENGRGNFPPRFSGLQFPNYSSELNVNALELDDSALYLCASSAGTAENIQYFGAGTRLSVL.